This T cell receptor beta chain originates from a study of neoadjuvant nivolumab and ipilimumab in lung cancer (dated by TCRdb to about 2020). About the full investigation: Nivolumab was administered intravenously at 3 mg/kg on days 1, 15 and 29, and in the combination arm ipilimumab 1 mg/kg was added on day 1 only. The primary endpoint of the trial was the rate of major pathologic response (MPR) in the intention-to-treat population of each study arm. In the trial, around 42 patients with operable NSCLC were treated, of whom some 23 were randomized to nivolumab monotherapy and some 20 to nivolumab plus ipilimumab. The study compared TCR repertoires in pretherapy (baseline) peripheral blood with TCR repertoires in tumors resected at surgery after neoadjuvant immune checkpoint blockade. Seven patients had matched pretherapy and resected tumor pairs analyzed, with four treated with nivolumab and three with nivolumab plus ipilimumab. Results the study describes overall, beyond this receptor: Pretherapy blood TCR richness correlated positively with richness in tumors resected after neoadjuvant therapy (Spearman R ≈ 0.8). Tumor T-cell richness and clonality rose from pretherapy to surgery in three of three dual-therapy tumors but in only two of four nivolumab-treated tumors. A small number of samples underwent TCR sequencing. No significant correlation was found between TCR clonality and pathologic tumor regression, and only a single major-pathologic-response sample was available for the analysis of TCR clonality versus pathologic tumor regression. Compared with tumor-adjacent uninvolved lung, resected tumors had greater TCR richness and clonality, and increases showed up in more of the dual-therapy-treated tumors.

A note on this clone: This clone's antigen is unknown. Within one base of it there is no much larger clone, and no base qualities were kept.

The protocol used for the library was the immunoSEQ multiplex PCR assay. From the authors' description of their analysis: Richness and clonality were used to summarize the repertoires, and clones that significantly expanded or contracted between pre- and post-therapy samples were identified. Entries here come from immuneACCESS through TCRdb and include only in-frame sequences with V and J called. Some clones fail to appear in such tables; in the studies checked, an unresolved V gene covers under half of the shortfall, and the cause of the remainder is unknown. The V and J calls and clone size come from that table; D and trimming were worked out from the DNA. The table for this sample lists 3,500 to 5,000 clones; about 80% of them were counted only once. The ten biggest clones cover roughly 4.9% of the sample. Interpreted using the paper, the time point label stands for: at surgical resection after neoadjuvant nivolumab +/- ipilimumab. Samples came from the phase 2 randomized NEOSTAR trial, which tested neoadjuvant nivolumab or nivolumab plus ipilimumab followed by surgery in operable NSCLC.

The clonotype comes from an adult with non-small cell lung cancer. Source: peripheral blood, taken after neoadjuvant nivolumab, alone or with ipilimumab, at or shortly before surgery.

For the CDR3, the sequence is CASSLANRAGETQYF. The nucleotides read TGTGCCAGCAGCTTAGCGAACAGGGCGGGAGAGACCCAGTACTTC. The chain links TRBV7-9 with TRBJ2-5; the best D guess is TRBD1, with 6 bases matching. Per the germline V gene (reference sequence), SEHNR is the CDR1 and FQNEAQ is the CDR2. Taken from cysteine to phenylalanine, the CDR3 has 15 residues. The CDR3 DNA has 45 bases and is translated from base 1. V is pared back by 0 bases and J by 4 bases, with 12 bases lying between the germline termini.